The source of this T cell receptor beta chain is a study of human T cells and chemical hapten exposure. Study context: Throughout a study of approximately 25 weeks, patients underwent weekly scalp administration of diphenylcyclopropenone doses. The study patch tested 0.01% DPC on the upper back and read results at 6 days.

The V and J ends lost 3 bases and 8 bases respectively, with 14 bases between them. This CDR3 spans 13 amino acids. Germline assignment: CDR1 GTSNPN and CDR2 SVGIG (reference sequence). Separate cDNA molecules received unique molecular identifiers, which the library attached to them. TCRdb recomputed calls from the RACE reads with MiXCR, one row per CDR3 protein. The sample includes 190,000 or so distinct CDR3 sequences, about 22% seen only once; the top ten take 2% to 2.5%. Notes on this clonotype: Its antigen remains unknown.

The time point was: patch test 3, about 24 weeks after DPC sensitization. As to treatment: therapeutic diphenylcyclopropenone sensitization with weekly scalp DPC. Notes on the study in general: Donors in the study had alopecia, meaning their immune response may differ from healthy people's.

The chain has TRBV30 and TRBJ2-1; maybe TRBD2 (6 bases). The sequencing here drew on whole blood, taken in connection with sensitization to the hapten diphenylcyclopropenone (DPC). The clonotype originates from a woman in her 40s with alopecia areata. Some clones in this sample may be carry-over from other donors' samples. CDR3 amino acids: CAWSLAGGYEQFF. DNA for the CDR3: TGTGCCTGGAGCCTAGCCGGGGGTTATGAGCAGTTCTTC.